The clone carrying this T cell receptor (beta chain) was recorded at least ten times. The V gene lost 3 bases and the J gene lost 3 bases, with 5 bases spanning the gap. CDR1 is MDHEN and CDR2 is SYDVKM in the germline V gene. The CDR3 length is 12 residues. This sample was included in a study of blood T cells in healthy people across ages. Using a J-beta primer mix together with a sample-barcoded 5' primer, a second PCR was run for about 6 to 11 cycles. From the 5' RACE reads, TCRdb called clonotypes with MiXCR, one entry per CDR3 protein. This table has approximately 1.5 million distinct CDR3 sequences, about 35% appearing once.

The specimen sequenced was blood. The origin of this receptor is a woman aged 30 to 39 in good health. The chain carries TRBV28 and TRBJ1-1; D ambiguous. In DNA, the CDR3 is TGTGCCAGCAGTTTCCCGGACACTGAAGCTTTCTTT. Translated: CASSFPDTEAFF.